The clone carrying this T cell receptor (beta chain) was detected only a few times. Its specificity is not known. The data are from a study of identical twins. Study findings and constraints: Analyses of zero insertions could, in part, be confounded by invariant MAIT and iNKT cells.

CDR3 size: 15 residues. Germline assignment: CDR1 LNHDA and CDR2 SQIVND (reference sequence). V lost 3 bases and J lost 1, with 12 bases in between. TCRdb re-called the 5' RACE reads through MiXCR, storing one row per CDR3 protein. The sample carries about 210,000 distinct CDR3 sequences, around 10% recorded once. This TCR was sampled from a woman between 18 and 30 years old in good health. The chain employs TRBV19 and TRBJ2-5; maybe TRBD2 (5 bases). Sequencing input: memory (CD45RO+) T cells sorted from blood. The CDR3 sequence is CASSIRREAQETQYF. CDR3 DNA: TGTGCCAGTAGTATTCGCCGGGAAGCCCAAGAGACCCAGTACTTC.